This paragraph covers one T cell receptor (beta chain) sequence. The junction departs from germline at one end; a sequencing error may be responsible. When the RNA was reverse transcribed, random hexamers were used with an input of roughly 0.5 to 1 ug. With immunoSEQ multiplex PCR, TCR beta CDR3 was amplified across 54 Vbeta and 13 Jbeta. Via MiXCR, TCRdb re-called the immunoSEQ multiplex PCR reads, giving one row per CDR3 protein. Of about 300,000 distinct CDR3 sequences in the sample, approximately 90% were seen once. Germline V gene data show CDR1 as SGHRS and CDR2 as YFSETQ. The CDR3 is 14 amino acids. The data are from a study of CD8 T cells in Susac syndrome.

The sample taken for sequencing was CD8+ T cells from PBMCs. This chain joins TRBV5-1 and TRBJ2-7; possibly TRBD1 for D (6 bases). This clonotype was obtained from a human donor with multiple sclerosis. CDR3 sequence reads: CASSFGTGSYEQYF. The CDR3 DNA follows: TGTGCCAGCAGCTTCGGAACAGGGTCCTACGAGCAGTACTTC.